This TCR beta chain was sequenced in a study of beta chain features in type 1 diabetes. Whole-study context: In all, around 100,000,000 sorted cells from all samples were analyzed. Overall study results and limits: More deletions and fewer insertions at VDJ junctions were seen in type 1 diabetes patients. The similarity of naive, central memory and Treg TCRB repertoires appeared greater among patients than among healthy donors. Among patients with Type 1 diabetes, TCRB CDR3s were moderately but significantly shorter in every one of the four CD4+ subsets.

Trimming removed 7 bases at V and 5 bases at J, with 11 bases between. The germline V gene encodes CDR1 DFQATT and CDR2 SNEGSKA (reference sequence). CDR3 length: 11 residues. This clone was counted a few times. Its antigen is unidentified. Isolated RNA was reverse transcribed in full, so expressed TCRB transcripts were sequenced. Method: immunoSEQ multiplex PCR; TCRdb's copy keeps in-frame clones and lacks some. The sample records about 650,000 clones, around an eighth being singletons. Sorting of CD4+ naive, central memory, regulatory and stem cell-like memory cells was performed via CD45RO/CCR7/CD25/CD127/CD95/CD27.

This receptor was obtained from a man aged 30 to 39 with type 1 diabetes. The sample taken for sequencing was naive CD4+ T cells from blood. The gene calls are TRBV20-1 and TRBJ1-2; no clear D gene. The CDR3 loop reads CSGWREYGYTF. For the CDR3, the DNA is TGCAGTGGGTGGAGGGAATATGGCTACACCTTC.